These T cell receptor beta chains were read from a single sample in a study of metastatic and nonmetastatic thyroid tumors. With MiXCR, TCRdb reprocessed the PCR reads. Of almost 85,000 clones listed, around 12% were seen once; the top ten hold roughly 9.6%. The sequenced material came from tumor tissue. Source of these receptors: a female donor with papillary thyroid cancer or a benign thyroid nodule (not recorded which). Some clones in this sample may be carry-over from other donors' samples. The conserved cysteine and the conserved F or W are not part of the CDR3 here. Fields, in order: CDR3 protein, clone size, V gene, J gene. The size of a clone is reported for some rows only, either as once, few or many, or as a class for expanded clones.

ASSQDLAGTQY,many,TRBV14,TRBJ2-3
SASLGVSGNTIY,many,TRBV20-1,TRBJ1-3
ASSLAGGITYEQY,many,TRBV5-6,TRBJ2-7
TKAPDGPYEQY,many,TRBV6-1,TRBJ2-7
ASSSLAGGRGELF,many,TRBV5-6,TRBJ2-2
SAVTGTGYYEQY,-,TRBV20-1,TRBJ2-7
ASSFGEETQY,-,TRBV5-5,TRBJ2-5
ARSRGGKALGEQY,-,TRBV10-1,TRBJ2-7
SARDAYNEQF,-,TRBV20-1,TRBJ2-1
ACRREANTGELF,many,TRBV30,TRBJ2-2
ASSYRWTGGNQPQH,many,TRBV6-1,TRBJ1-5
ATGGEGEKTQY,many,TRBV24-1,TRBJ2-5
SASRTGRDTEAF,many,TRBV20-1,TRBJ1-1
ASSQDTSDSSYEQY,many,TRBV4-2,TRBJ2-7
ASSQTDAPGYGYT,many,TRBV4-1,TRBJ1-2
SARRTSGVYNEQF,many,TRBV20-1,TRBJ2-1
SARLSQQGFGNTIY,many,TRBV20-1,TRBJ1-3
ASSLGSSSNQPQH,many,TRBV5-8,TRBJ1-5
ASRSTNRDRGRRGTEAF,many,TRBV7-3,TRBJ1-1
ASSPGWTEAF,many,TRBV11-3,TRBJ1-1
ASSDRPTNEKLF,many,TRBV5-6,TRBJ1-4
ASSNHLGGNEQF,many,TRBV6-1,TRBJ2-1
ASTTGGDQPQH,many,TRBV28,TRBJ1-5
ASSRPGQWSYEQY,-,TRBV4-1,TRBJ2-7
ASSYSLIRGPSYEQY,many,TRBV6-2/TRBV6-3,TRBJ2-7
AISGLGEGGYT,many,TRBV10-3,TRBJ1-2
ARSQGSPNEQF,-,TRBV3-1,TRBJ2-1
ASGLEDEQY,many,TRBV12-5,TRBJ2-7
ASSLLAGGGANVLT,many,TRBV28,TRBJ2-6
ASSSVRRDGYYEQF,-,TRBV5-1,TRBJ2-1
ASSLAYGQGRYGYT,many,TRBV5-1,TRBJ1-2
ASSPRDRDYTGELF,-,TRBV18,TRBJ2-2
ASVLGVGEQF,many,TRBV6-1,TRBJ2-1
ASSTGRREKLF,many,TRBV7-9,TRBJ1-4
AWIRTSGRGAGELF,many,TRBV30,TRBJ2-2
ASSYQAGGTKNIQY,once,TRBV12-3/TRBV12-4,TRBJ2-4
ASSGGTLSGNTIY,many,TRBV2,TRBJ1-3
ASSLAGKSSGNTIY,many,TRBV5-5,TRBJ1-3
SAFGQNNNEQF,many,TRBV20-1,TRBJ2-1
SARRPGQGPDTQY,many,TRBV20-1,TRBJ2-3
AIKRDGLYGYT,many,TRBV10-3,TRBJ1-2